Below, one T cell receptor beta chain is given with its context. Participants were placed into cohorts based on the clinical history they reported. Recovered status in Cohort 3 required two negative PCRs, clearance, or symptom resolution. This entry is derived from a study of blood T cell repertoires in COVID-19. Across the whole study: The United States, Italy and Spain provided the acute and convalescent COVID-19 samples. T cells, B-cell-depleted T cells, or PBMCs provided the cDNA or gDNA that served as material.

CDR1 is MRHNA and CDR2 is SNTAGT in the germline V gene. The length of the CDR3 is 14 residues. With 6 bases removed from V and 1 base from J, the gap between germline ends came to 9 bases. TCRdb keeps only in-frame clones here, not all; method: immunoSEQ multiplex PCR. The sample lists some 110,000 clones; 84% were seen once. V usage is TRBV6-4 and J usage is TRBJ2-2; D gene unclear. The sequence was collected from a woman aged 25 to 39 who had recovered from COVID-19. The specimen sequenced was PBMCs or T cells enriched from blood (not recorded which). The CDR3 loop reads CASSRDRNTGELFF. The DNA for the CDR3 is TGTGCCAGCAGCCGAGATCGGAACACCGGGGAGCTGTTTTTT.